This T cell receptor beta chain was profiled in a study of chemoradiotherapy in HPV16-positive cancers. This table comes from immunoSEQ multiplex PCR, and its TCRdb copy is limited to in-frame clones, with some not included. The table records about 68,000 clones, about nine tenths of them present only once. Remarks on this clone: Other DNA sequences in the same sample also yield this CDR3.

From germline, CDR1 is MNHEY and CDR2 SMNVEV (reference sequence). The CDR3 runs 12 residues. V was clipped by 5 bases and J by 0 bases, with 3 bases between them. The gene calls are TRBV27 and TRBJ2-3; D gene ambiguous. Sample: blood, taken from a patient who underwent chemoradiotherapy. The clonotype originates from a human donor with HPV-associated anogenital cancer. The chain's CDR3 is CASSPSTDTQYF. CDR3 bases: TGTGCCAGCAGTCCCAGCACAGATACGCAGTATTTT.